This T cell receptor beta chain was identified in a study of cytomegalovirus exposure and HLA in healthy donors. V was cut by 7 bases and J by 2 bases, with 8 bases left in between. From germline, CDR1 is SNHLY and CDR2 FYNNEI. This CDR3 is 12 amino acids long. PCR used 60 Vbeta primers and 13 Jbeta primers. The table came from immunoSEQ multiplex PCR; TCRdb's copy has only in-frame clones and leaves some out. The sample lists some 170,000 clones, around 81% occurring once. The sequenced sample consisted of PBMCs. The origin of this receptor is a woman aged 35 to 49 in good health and CMV-seronegative. The chain has TRBV2 and TRBJ1-1, with D unclear. The DNA for the CDR3 is TGTGCCAGCATGGTTAGCAACACTGAAGCTTTCTTT. Its translation: CASMVSNTEAFF. Filled out from reference TRBV2 and TRBJ1-1, the complete variable domain reads EPEVTQTPSHQVTQMGQEVILRCVPISNHLYFYWYRQILGQKVEFLVSFYNNEISEKSEIFDDQFSVERPDGSNFTLKIRSTKLEDSAMYFCASMVSNTEAFFGQGTRLTVV.